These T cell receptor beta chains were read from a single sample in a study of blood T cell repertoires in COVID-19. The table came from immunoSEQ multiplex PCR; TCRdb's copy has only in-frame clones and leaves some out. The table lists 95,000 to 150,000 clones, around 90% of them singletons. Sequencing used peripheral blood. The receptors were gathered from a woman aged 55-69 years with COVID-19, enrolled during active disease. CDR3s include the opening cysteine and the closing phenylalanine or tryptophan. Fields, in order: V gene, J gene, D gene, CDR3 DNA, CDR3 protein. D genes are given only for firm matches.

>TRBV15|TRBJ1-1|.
TGTGCCACCAACCGTGGCGGGGTTGACACTGAAGCTTTCTTT
CATNRGGVDTEAFF
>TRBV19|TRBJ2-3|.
TGTGCCAGCACTAGCACAGATACGCAGTATTTT
CASTSTDTQYF
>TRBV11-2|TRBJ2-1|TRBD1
TGTGCCAGCAGCACGGGACAGGGAATCCACAATGAGCAGTTCTTC
CASSTGQGIHNEQFF
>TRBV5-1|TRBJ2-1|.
TGCGCCAGCAGCATCCGGGTTGTCGGTGAGCAGTTCTTC
CASSIRVVGEQFF
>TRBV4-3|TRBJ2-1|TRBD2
TGCGCCAGCAGCCAGGGGGGGTCCCTCTACAATGAGCAGTTCTTC
CASSQGGSLYNEQFF
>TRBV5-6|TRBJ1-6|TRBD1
TGTGCCAGCAGCCCGTCCGGACAGGGGGCTGATAATTCACCCCTCCACTTT
CASSPSGQGADNSPLHF
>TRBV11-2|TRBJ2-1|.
TGTGCCAGCAGCTTAGCGGGGATCTACAATGAGCAGTTCTTC
CASSLAGIYNEQFF
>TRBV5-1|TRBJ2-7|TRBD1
TGCGCCAGCAGCTTGGGCGGGACAGGGTTCTACGAGCAGTACTTC
CASSLGGTGFYEQYF
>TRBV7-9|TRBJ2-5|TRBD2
TGTGCCAGCAGCTTAGCGCGGCAGCGGGGGGTCCAAGAGACCCAGTACTTC
CASSLARQRGVQETQYF
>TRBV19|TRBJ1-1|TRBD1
TGTGCCAGTAGTAAGAGCCCGGGACAGGTAATCACTGAAGCTTTCTTT
CASSKSPGQVITEAFF
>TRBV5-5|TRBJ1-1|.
TGTGCCAGCAAATCTCTACCGGGACTCACGAACACTGAAGCTTTCTTT
CASKSLPGLTNTEAFF
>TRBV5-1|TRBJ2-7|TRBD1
TGCGCCAGCAGCTCCGGGGACAGGCACGAGCAGTACTTC
CASSSGDRHEQYF